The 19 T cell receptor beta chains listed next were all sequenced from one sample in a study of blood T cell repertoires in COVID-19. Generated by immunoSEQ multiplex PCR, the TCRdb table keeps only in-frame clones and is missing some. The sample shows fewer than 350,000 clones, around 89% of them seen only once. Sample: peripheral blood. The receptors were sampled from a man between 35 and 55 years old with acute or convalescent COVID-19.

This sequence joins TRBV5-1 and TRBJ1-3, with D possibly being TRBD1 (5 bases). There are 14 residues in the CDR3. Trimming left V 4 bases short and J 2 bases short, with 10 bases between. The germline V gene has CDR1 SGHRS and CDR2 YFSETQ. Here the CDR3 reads CASSLGGAGNTIYF. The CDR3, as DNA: TGCGCCAGCAGCCTCGGAGGGGCTGGAAACACCATATATTTT.

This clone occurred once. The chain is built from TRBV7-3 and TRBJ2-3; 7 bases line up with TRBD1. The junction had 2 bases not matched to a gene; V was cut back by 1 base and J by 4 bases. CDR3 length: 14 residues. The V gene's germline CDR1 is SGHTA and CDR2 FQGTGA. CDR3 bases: TGTGCCAGCAGCTTAAGCAGGGGGTCAGATACGCAGTATTTT. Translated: CASSLSRGSDTQYF.

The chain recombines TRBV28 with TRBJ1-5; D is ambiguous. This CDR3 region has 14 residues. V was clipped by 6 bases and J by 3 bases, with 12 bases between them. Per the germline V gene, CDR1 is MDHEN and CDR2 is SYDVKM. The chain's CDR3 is CASSLAVLNQPQHF. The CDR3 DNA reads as TGTGCCAGCAGCTTGGCGGTTCTCAATCAGCCCCAGCATTTT.

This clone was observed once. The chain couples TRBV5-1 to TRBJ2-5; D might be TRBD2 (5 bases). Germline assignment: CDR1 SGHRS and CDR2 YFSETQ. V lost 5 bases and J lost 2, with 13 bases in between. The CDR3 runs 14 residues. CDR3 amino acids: CASSTLAKQETQYF. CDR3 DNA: TGCGCCAGCAGTACTCTAGCAAAACAAGAGACCCAGTACTTC. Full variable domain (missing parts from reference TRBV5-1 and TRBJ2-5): KAGVTQTPRYLIKTRGQQVTLSCSPISGHRSVSWYQQTPGQGLQFLFEYFSETQRNKGNFPGRFSGRQFSNSRSEMNVSTLELGDSALYLCASSTLAKQETQYFGPGTRLLVL.

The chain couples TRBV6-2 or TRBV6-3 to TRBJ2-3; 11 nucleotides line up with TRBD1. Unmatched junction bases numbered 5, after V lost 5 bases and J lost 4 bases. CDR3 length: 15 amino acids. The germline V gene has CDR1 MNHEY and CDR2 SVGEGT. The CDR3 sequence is CASSISGQGADTQYF. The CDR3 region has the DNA TGTGCCAGCAGTATCTCGGGACAGGGGGCAGATACGCAGTATTTT.

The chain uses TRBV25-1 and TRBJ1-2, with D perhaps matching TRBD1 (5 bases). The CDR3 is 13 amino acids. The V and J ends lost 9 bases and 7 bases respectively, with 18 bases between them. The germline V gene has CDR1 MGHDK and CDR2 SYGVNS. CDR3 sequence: CASSAGQGGGYTF. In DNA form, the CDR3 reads TGTGCCAGTTCCGCGGGGCAGGGCGGTGGCTACACCTTC.

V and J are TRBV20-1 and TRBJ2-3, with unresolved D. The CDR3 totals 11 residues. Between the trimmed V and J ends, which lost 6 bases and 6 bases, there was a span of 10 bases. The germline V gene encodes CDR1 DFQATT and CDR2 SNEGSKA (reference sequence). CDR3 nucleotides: TGCAGTGCCGGTACTGCCGATACGCAGTATTTT. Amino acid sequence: CSAGTADTQYF.

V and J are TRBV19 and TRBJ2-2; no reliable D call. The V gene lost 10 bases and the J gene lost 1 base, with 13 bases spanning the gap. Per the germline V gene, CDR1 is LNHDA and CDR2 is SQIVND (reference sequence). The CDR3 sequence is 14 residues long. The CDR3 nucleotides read TGTGCCACCTCTGTCGGCGGGAACACCGGGGAGCTGTTTTTT. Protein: CATSVGGNTGELFF.

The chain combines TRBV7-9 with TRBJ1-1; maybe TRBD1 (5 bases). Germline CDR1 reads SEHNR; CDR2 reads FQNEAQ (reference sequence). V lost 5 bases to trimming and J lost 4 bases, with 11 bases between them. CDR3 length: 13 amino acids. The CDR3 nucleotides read TGTGCCAGCAGCCCCGGACATCTCACTGAAGCTTTCTTT. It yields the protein CASSPGHLTEAFF.

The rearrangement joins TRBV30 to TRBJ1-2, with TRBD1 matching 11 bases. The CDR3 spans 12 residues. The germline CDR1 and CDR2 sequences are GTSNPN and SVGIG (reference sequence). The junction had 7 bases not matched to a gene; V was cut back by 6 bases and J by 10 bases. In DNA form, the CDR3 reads TGTGCCTGCCCCCGGACAGGGGGCGCCTACACCTTC. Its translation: CACPRTGGAYTF.

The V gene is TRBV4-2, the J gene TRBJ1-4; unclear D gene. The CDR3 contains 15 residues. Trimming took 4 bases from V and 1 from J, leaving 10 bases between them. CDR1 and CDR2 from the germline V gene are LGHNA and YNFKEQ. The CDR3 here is CASSPGRRTNEKLFF. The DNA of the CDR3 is TGTGCCAGCAGCCCGGGGAGGAGAACTAATGAAAAACTGTTTTTT.

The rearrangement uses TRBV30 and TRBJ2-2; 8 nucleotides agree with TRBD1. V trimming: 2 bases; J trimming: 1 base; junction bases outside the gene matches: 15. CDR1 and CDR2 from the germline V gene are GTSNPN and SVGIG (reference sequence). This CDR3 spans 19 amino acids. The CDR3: CAWSYSGTGHLMNTGELFF. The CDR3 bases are TGTGCCTGGAGTTATTCCGGGACAGGCCATCTTATGAACACCGGGGAGCTGTTTTTT.

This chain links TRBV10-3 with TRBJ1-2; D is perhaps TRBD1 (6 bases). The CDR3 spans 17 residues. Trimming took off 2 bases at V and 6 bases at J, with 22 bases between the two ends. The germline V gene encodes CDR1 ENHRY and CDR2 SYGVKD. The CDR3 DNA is TGTGCCATCAGTGAGGTCTTGAGTGCAGGGGTGGTTCATGGCTACACCTTC. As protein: CAISEVLSAGVVHGYTF.

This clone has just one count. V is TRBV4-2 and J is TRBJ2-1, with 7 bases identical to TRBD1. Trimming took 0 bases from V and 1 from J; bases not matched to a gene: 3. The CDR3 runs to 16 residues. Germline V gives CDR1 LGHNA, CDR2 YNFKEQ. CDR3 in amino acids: CASSQDGTVSYNEQFF. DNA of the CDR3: TGTGCCAGCAGCCAAGATGGGACAGTTTCCTACAATGAGCAGTTCTTC.

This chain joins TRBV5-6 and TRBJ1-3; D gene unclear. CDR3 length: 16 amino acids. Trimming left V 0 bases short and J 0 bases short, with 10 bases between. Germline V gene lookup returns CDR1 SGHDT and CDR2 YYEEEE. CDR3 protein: CASSLDRSYSGNTIYF. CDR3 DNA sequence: TGTGCCAGCAGCTTGGATCGCAGTTACTCTGGAAACACCATATATTTT.

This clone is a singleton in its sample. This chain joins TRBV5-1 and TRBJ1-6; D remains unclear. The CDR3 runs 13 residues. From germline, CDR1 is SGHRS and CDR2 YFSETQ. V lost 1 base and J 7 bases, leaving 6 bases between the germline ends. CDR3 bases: TGCGCCAGCAGCTTGAACATCAATTCACCCCTCCACTTT. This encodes CASSLNINSPLHF.

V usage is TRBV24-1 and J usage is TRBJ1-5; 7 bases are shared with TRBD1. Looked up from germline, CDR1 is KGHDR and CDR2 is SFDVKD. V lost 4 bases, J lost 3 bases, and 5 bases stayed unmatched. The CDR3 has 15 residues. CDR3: CATSDPTGDNQPQHF. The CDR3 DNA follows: TGTGCCACCAGTGACCCCACAGGGGACAATCAGCCCCAGCATTTT.

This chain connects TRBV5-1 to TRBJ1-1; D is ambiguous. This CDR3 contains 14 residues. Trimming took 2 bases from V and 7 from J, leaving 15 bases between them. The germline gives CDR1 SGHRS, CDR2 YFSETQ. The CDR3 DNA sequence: TGCGCCAGCAGCTTCGGAGGCGTATCGAATGAAGCTTTCTTT. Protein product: CASSFGGVSNEAFF.

CDR3 nucleotide sequence: TGCGCCAGCAGTCCCCGGCCCGCGGGGGGCTCAGATACGCAGTATTTT. This translates into CASSPRPAGGSDTQYF. J is TRBJ2-3 and V is TRBV10-1; 8 nucleotides line up with TRBD2. Germline V gene data show CDR1 as WNHNN and CDR2 as SYGVQD (reference sequence). The J segment lost 4 bases and the V segment lost 5 bases, leaving 11 bases of the junction unmatched. The CDR3 is 16 amino acids.